A single sample gave rise to the 17 T cell receptor beta chains below, sequenced in a study of blood T cells in healthy people across ages. A sample-barcoded 5' primer and a J-beta primer mix were used in a second PCR of roughly 6 to 12 cycles. TCRdb reprocessed the 5' RACE reads with MiXCR, giving one entry per CDR3 protein. The table records some 900,000 distinct CDR3 sequences, around 46% of them present only once. The sequenced material came from blood. These receptors were collected from a man aged 30-40 years in good health.

In this sample, this clonotype turned up a few times. V is TRBV25-1 and J is TRBJ1-2; D remains ambiguous. The CDR3 is 16 residues long. Germline lookup yields CDR1 MGHDK and CDR2 SYGVNS. Trimming took 6 bases from V and 1 from J, leaving 18 bases between them. The CDR3: CASSSWVVKGNYGYTF. The CDR3 DNA sequence: TGTGCCAGCAGCTCCTGGGTTGTGAAGGGTAACTATGGCTACACCTTC.

This clonotype was counted a few times. The CDR3 coding sequence is TGTGCCAGCAGCTTGGGACCGGGTGGTGTTCTCTCTGGGGCCAACGTCCTGACTTTC. Translated, it gives CASSLGPGGVLSGANVLTF. This chain links TRBV5-5 with TRBJ2-6; the D is unclear. Trimming removed 0 bases from V and 0 bases from J, with 16 bases in between. The CDR3 is 19 amino acids. Germline CDR1 reads SGHKS; CDR2 reads YYEKEE (reference sequence).

There are a few counts of this clonotype. V is TRBV28 and J is TRBJ2-1, with TRBD2 matching over 15 bases. The CDR3 extends over 16 amino acids. The trim removed 6 bases at V and 7 bases at J, leaving 7 bases unmatched. CDR1 MDHEN and CDR2 SYDVKM come from the germline V gene. The CDR3 DNA reads TGTGCCAGCAGCCCTGGACTAGCGGGGGGGCTTAATGAGCAGTTCTTC. The encoded protein is CASSPGLAGGLNEQFF.

The V call is TRBV20-1, the J call TRBJ1-2; no clear D. The CDR3 length is 12 residues. The ends were cut back, 3 bases at V and 7 bases at J, with 12 bases in the middle. Germline values: CDR1 DFQATT, CDR2 SNEGSKA (reference sequence). The CDR3 is CSASWGWGGYTF. CDR3 coding DNA: TGCAGTGCTAGCTGGGGTTGGGGTGGCTACACCTTC.

The chain uses TRBV3-1 and TRBJ1-2; the D is unclear. V lost 0 bases and J 4 bases, leaving 9 bases between the germline ends. Per germline, CDR1 LGHDT and CDR2 YNNKEL (reference sequence). This CDR3 region has 14 residues. CDR3 nucleotides: TGTGCCAGCAGCCAAGAATGGGGTTCCTATGGCTACACCTTC. Its translation is CASSQEWGSYGYTF.

This rearrangement joins TRBV20-1 to TRBJ2-6; D unclear. V lost 1 base and J 1 base, leaving 11 bases between the germline ends. The germline CDR1 and CDR2 sequences are DFQATT and SNEGSKA (reference sequence). The CDR3 totals 16 residues. CDR3 sequence (DNA): TGCAGTGCTAGAGTTCGCCGCCCGTCTGGGGCCAACGTCCTGACTTTC. Amino acids: CSARVRRPSGANVLTF.

This clonotype was seen more than once but under ten times. The rearrangement joins TRBV12-3 or TRBV12-4 to TRBJ1-2, with unresolved D. The CDR3 totals 12 residues. V was trimmed by 6 bases and J by 8 bases, leaving 13 bases between them. CDR3 in DNA: TGTGCCAGCAGCTTGGGGAGTTCGGGCTACACCTTC. Translation gives CASSLGSSGYTF.

The chain has TRBV7-9 and TRBJ1-1; no clear D gene. The V gene lost 2 bases and the J gene lost 4 bases, with 11 bases spanning the gap. The CDR3 consists of 14 residues. Germline V gives CDR1 SEHNR, CDR2 FQNEAQ (reference sequence). The DNA of the CDR3 is TGTGCCAGCAGCTTAAACATCGAGGGCACTGAAGCTTTCTTT. Translating gives CASSLNIEGTEAFF.

The count of this clonotype is one. V is TRBV5-1 and J is TRBJ1-1; 7 nucleotides line up with TRBD1. The germline CDR1 and CDR2 sequences are SGHRS and YFSETQ. V was clipped by 4 bases and J by 4 bases; unmatched bases: 4. CDR3 length: 13 residues. The CDR3 protein is CASSVPGGTEAFF. CDR3 sequence (DNA): TGCGCCAGCAGCGTTCCAGGGGGCACTGAAGCTTTCTTT.

The rearrangement links TRBV27 to TRBJ2-5; 8 positions agree with TRBD2. The J call may be faulty, since TRBJ2-7 better matches the DNA end. This CDR3 region has 14 residues. Germline-derived CDR1 and CDR2 are MNHEY and SMNVEV (reference sequence). CDR3 DNA: TGTGCCAGCAGTCATATAGCGGGAACCTACGAGCAGTACTTC. Translated, it gives CASSHIAGTYEQYF.

The chain carries TRBV29-1 and TRBJ1-2; 11 positions match TRBD1. In germline, CDR1 is SQVTM, CDR2 ANQGSEA. V lost 3 bases to trimming and J lost 3 bases; unmatched junction nucleotides: 9. The CDR3 is 16 amino acids. Here the CDR3 reads CSVDIAPGQGDYGYTF. CDR3 DNA sequence: TGCAGCGTTGACATCGCGCCGGGACAGGGGGACTATGGCTACACCTTC. Based on the CDR3 plus reference TRBV29-1 and TRBJ1-2, the full variable domain is SAVISQKPSRDICQRGTSLTIQCQVDSQVTMMFWYRQQPGQSLTLIATANQGSEATYESGFVIDKFPISRPNLTFSTLTVSNMSPEDSSIYLCSVDIAPGQGDYGYTFGSGTRLTVV.

Turning to this clonotype: Relative to the germline gene, one junction end is altered; a read error may explain this. V usage is TRBV4-1 and J usage is TRBJ2-7; a possible D gene is TRBD1 (6 bases). Germline V CDR1 and CDR2: MGHRA, YSYEKL. CDR3 length: 14 residues. CDR3 nucleotides: TGTGCCAGCACCCGGGACACCCTCTCCTACGAGCAGTACTTC. This sequence encodes CASTRDTLSYEQYF.

In this sample, this clonotype turned up a few times. The CDR3 is CASSLNPGQGSTDTQYF. The CDR3, as DNA: TGTGCCAGCAGTCTAAATCCGGGACAGGGATCGACGGATACGCAGTATTTT. V usage is TRBV27 and J usage is TRBJ2-3; 9 bases are a match to TRBD1. CDR1 is MNHEY, CDR2 SMNVEV, per germline (reference sequence). This CDR3 contains 17 residues. The trim removed 5 bases at V and 6 bases at J, leaving 15 bases unmatched.

This chain links TRBV20-1 with TRBJ2-1, with TRBD2 matching over 13 bases. The CDR3 covers 15 residues. J lost 3 bases, V lost 6 bases, and 5 bases had no gene match. CDR1 DFQATT and CDR2 SNEGSKA come from the germline V gene (reference sequence). CDR3 DNA sequence: TGCAGTGCAAGACTAGCGGGGGGCATCTACAATGAGCAGTTCTTC. The encoded protein is CSARLAGGIYNEQFF.

The V and J genes are TRBV27 and TRBJ2-3; maybe TRBD2 (6 bases). CDR1 and CDR2 (germline): MNHEY, SMNVEV (reference sequence). Trimming shortened V by 1 base and J by 0 bases, and 11 bases separated the two germline ends. CDR3 size: 16 residues. The DNA for the CDR3 is TGTGCCAGCAGTTTATGGAAACGGGAGAGCACAGATACGCAGTATTTT. Protein sequence: CASSLWKRESTDTQYF.

V is TRBV4-3 and J is TRBJ2-1; the D call may be TRBD1 or TRBD2 (6 bases each). CDR1 LGHNA and CDR2 YSLEER come from the germline V gene. The CDR3 covers 17 residues. Trimming took off 3 bases at V and 9 bases at J, with 24 bases between the two ends. The CDR3 nucleotides are TGCGCCAGCAGCCAGAGACCGGGCCCAGGGGACGGGAGTGAGCAGTTCTTC. Translating gives CASSQRPGPGDGSEQFF.

To note about this clonotype: One junction end does not reproduce the germline sequence, and a read error may be involved. The V call is TRBV4-3, the J call TRBJ2-5; 11 positions agree with TRBD1. The CDR3 extends over 16 amino acids. Looked up from germline, CDR1 is LGHNA and CDR2 is YSLEER. The CDR3 protein is CASGQSLGQGAETQYF. The CDR3 DNA is TGCGCCAGCGGCCAAAGCCTCGGACAGGGGGCTGAGACCCAGTACTTC.